Below, 29 T cell receptor beta chains from the same sample are listed, as sequenced in a study of T cells after posttransplantation cyclophosphamide. Only in-frame clones appear in the TCRdb table, and some are missing; sequencing was by immunoSEQ multiplex PCR. The sample comprises around 40,000 clones, 90% of which are singletons, and under 3% rests with the top ten. Treatment was busulfan-fludarabine conditioning, a marrow graft, and cyclophosphamide on days +3 and +4. Sequenced here: PBMCs, sampled around 63 days after allogeneic stem cell transplant with posttransplant cyclophosphamide. These TCRs come from a male patient aged 60 to 75 who received an allogeneic stem cell transplant from a related donor and was CMV-positive. A subset of T cells may come from the graft donor.

V is TRBV18 and J is TRBJ1-1; D ambiguous. Germline V gives CDR1 KGHSH, CDR2 LQKENI. The CDR3 sequence is 18 residues long. V was clipped by 0 bases and J by 11 bases, with 28 bases between them. The CDR3 nucleotides read TGTGCCAGCTCACCACCAAGCATTATACGGGGAGCGTCGCCCGGGGCTTTCTTT. Its protein is CASSPPSIIRGASPGAFF.

The chain employs TRBV5-1 and TRBJ1-6, with D perhaps TRBD1 (5 bases). V was pared by 5 bases and J by 10 bases, with 16 bases between. The CDR3 contains 14 residues. CDR1 is SGHRS, CDR2 YFSETQ, per germline. CDR3 protein: CASRSGLGRSPLHF. CDR3 sequence (DNA): TGCGCCAGCAGGTCGGGACTGGGGCGGTCACCCCTCCACTTT. The full variable domain, rest sourced from reference TRBV5-1 and TRBJ1-6, is KAGVTQTPRYLIKTRGQQVTLSCSPISGHRSVSWYQQTPGQGLQFLFEYFSETQRNKGNFPGRFSGRQFSNSRSEMNVSTLELGDSALYLCASRSGLGRSPLHFGNGTRLTVT.

The rearrangement joins TRBV6-1 to TRBJ2-7, with D possibly TRBD2 on 7 matching bases. V was clipped by 6 bases and J by 12 bases, with 21 bases between them. CDR3 size: 13 residues. Germline CDR1 is MNHNS and CDR2 is SASEGT. Here the CDR3 DNA reads TGTGCCAGCAGCCGGGGGGACTACGGGGGCTCGTACTTC. As protein: CASSRGDYGGSYF.

This chain links TRBV6-5 with TRBJ1-1; D is uncertain. The CDR3 is 12 amino acids. Germline V gives CDR1 MNHEY, CDR2 SVGAGI. With 8 bases removed from V and 0 bases from J, the gap between germline ends came to 7 bases. The CDR3 coding sequence is TGTGCCAGCGGACTCGTGAACACTGAAGCTTTCTTT. Its protein is CASGLVNTEAFF.

The table lists this clone with a few counts. The CDR3 sequence is CASSQDAGMLSSSTDTQYF. CDR3 nucleotides: TGCGCCAGCAGCCAAGATGCGGGGATGTTGTCCTCTAGCACAGATACGCAGTATTTT. The chain employs TRBV4-1 and TRBJ2-3; D may be TRBD2 (6 bases). This CDR3 has 19 residues. The germline CDR1 and CDR2 sequences are MGHRA and YSYEKL. V was pared by 0 bases and J by 0 bases, with 19 bases between.

The chain employs TRBV4-2 and TRBJ2-3, with D perhaps TRBD2 (6 bases). The ends were cut back, 0 bases at V and 6 bases at J, with 10 bases in the middle. This CDR3 spans 14 amino acids. CDR1 and CDR2 (germline): LGHNA, YNFKEQ. The CDR3 sequence: CASSQDGSPDTQYF. In nucleotides, the CDR3 is TGTGCCAGCAGCCAAGACGGGAGCCCGGATACGCAGTATTTT.

The V call is TRBV27, the J call TRBJ1-2; maybe TRBD1 (6 bases). Trimming removed 2 bases at V and 6 bases at J, with 13 bases between. This CDR3 spans 14 amino acids. Germline CDR1 and CDR2: MNHEY and SMNVEV (reference sequence). DNA of the CDR3: TGTGCCAGCAGTTTAGCCGGGACACCGAATGGCTACACCTTC. Protein product: CASSLAGTPNGYTF.

In its sample, this clone was seen once. The chain is built from TRBV18 and TRBJ2-1; 9 positions match TRBD1. Trimming at V came to 3 bases and at J to 6 bases, leaving 3 bases not matched to a gene. The CDR3 is 14 amino acids. CDR1 and CDR2 (germline): KGHSH, LQKENI. CDR3 in DNA: TGTGCCAGCTCACCGGGGACAGGGTCCAATGAGCAGTTCTTC. Translating it yields CASSPGTGSNEQFF.

The chain recombines TRBV27 with TRBJ1-6, with D uncertain. Germline loops: CDR1 MNHEY, CDR2 SMNVEV (reference sequence). CDR3 size: 15 residues. The V end lost 1 base, the J end lost 10 bases, and 14 bases lay between the germline ends. The CDR3 sequence: CASSLLWGVGSPLHF. The CDR3 region has the DNA TGTGCCAGCAGTTTATTATGGGGAGTGGGCTCACCCCTCCACTTT.

CDR3 in amino acids: CASSLTTTGAGTEAFF. The CDR3 DNA is TGCGCCAGCAGCTTGACGACTACAGGGGCAGGCACTGAAGCTTTCTTT. The chain has TRBV5-1 and TRBJ1-1, with 7 bases that match TRBD1. The CDR3 contains 16 residues. Per germline, CDR1 SGHRS and CDR2 YFSETQ. Trimming took 1 base from V and 4 from J; bases not matched to a gene: 10.

The genes are TRBV7-8 and TRBJ2-4; the D is unclear. Between the trimmed V and J ends, which lost 5 bases and 0 bases, there was a span of 11 bases. The CDR3 consists of 15 residues. Germline CDR1 reads SGHVS; CDR2 reads FQNEAQ. The CDR3 reads CASSPQVTAKNIQYF. The DNA for the CDR3 is TGTGCCAGCAGCCCTCAGGTTACAGCCAAAAACATTCAGTACTTC.

V is TRBV4-1 and J is TRBJ1-2, with TRBD1 matching 11 bases. This CDR3 is 15 amino acids long. Losses at the gene ends were 4 bases for V and 2 bases for J; bases not matched to a gene: 3. Germline CDR1 is MGHRA and CDR2 is YSYEKL. This CDR3 is CASSRGQGANYGYTF. CDR3 sequence (DNA): TGCGCCAGCAGCCGAGGACAGGGGGCGAACTATGGCTACACCTTC.

The gene calls are TRBV7-9 and TRBJ2-4; a possible D gene is TRBD2 (5 bases). There are 15 residues in the CDR3. V lost 11 bases to trimming and J lost 0 bases, with 17 bases between them. The V gene's germline CDR1 is SEHNR and CDR2 FQNEAQ (reference sequence). CDR3 nucleotides: TGTGCCTGCGATGGTGGGAGACTAGCCAAAAACATTCAGTACTTC. Its protein product is CACDGGRLAKNIQYF. The whole variable domain, filled in from reference TRBV7-9 and TRBJ2-4, reads DTGVSQNPRHKITKRGQNVTFRCDPISEHNRLYWYRQTLGQGPEFLTYFQNEAQLEKSRLLSDRFSAERPKGSFSTLEIQRTEQGDSAMYLCACDGGRLAKNIQYFGAGTRLSVL.

This chain's CDR3 is CAIAQGTNYGYTF. The DNA for the CDR3 is TGTGCCATAGCCCAGGGGACTAACTATGGCTACACCTTC. This chain joins TRBV6-5 and TRBJ1-2; perhaps TRBD1 as D (6 bases). The V and J ends lost 10 bases and 0 bases respectively, with 12 bases between them. Germline CDR1 MNHEY, CDR2 SVGAGI. The CDR3 extends over 13 amino acids.

The chain employs TRBV5-1 and TRBJ2-3, with 9 bases fitting TRBD2. The CDR3 length is 14 residues. Germline V gene data show CDR1 as SGHRS and CDR2 as YFSETQ. J lost 4 bases, V lost 8 bases, and 8 bases had no gene match. CDR3 in DNA: TGCGCCAGTAACTTAGCGGGGGCCCCAGATACGCAGTATTTT. Protein sequence: CASNLAGAPDTQYF.

V gene TRBV5-1 combines with J gene TRBJ1-1; 7 bases agree with TRBD1. CDR3 length: 14 amino acids. From germline, CDR1 is SGHRS and CDR2 YFSETQ. V lost 7 bases and J lost 0; bases outside the gene matches: 6. CDR3 sequence: CASRRGPMNTEAFF. In nucleotides, the CDR3 is TGCGCCAGCCGTAGGGGGCCCATGAACACTGAAGCTTTCTTT. Full variable domain (remainder filled in from reference TRBV5-1 and TRBJ1-1): KAGVTQTPRYLIKTRGQQVTLSCSPISGHRSVSWYQQTPGQGLQFLFEYFSETQRNKGNFPGRFSGRQFSNSRSEMNVSTLELGDSALYLCASRRGPMNTEAFFGQGTRLTVV.

The chain is built from TRBV2 and TRBJ1-1, with D unclear. Trimming took 6 bases from V and 7 from J, leaving 15 bases between them. Looked up from germline, CDR1 is SNHLY and CDR2 is FYNNEI. The CDR3 totals 13 residues. The CDR3 DNA reads TGTGCCAGCAGATCCAACCCACAGCTTGAAGCTTTCTTT. Translated: CASRSNPQLEAFF.

This clone was observed once. This sequence joins TRBV14 and TRBJ1-2; no clear D. The CDR3 has 15 amino acids. Germline loops: CDR1 SGHDN, CDR2 FVKESK. V lost 0 bases, J lost 4 bases, and 12 bases lay in between. DNA of the CDR3: TGTGCCAGCAGCCAAGAATGGAGAGAAAGCTATGGCTACACCTTC. Its translation: CASSQEWRESYGYTF.

The chain links TRBV11-2 to TRBJ2-7; no definite D call. V gave up 0 bases and J gave up 3 bases, with 9 bases separating them. In germline, CDR1 is SGHAT, CDR2 FQNNGV. This CDR3 is 14 amino acids long. The CDR3 DNA follows: TGTGCCAGCAGCTTAGATGGCGGTTTCTACGAGCAGTACTTC. It encodes CASSLDGGFYEQYF.

The V and J genes are TRBV6-5 and TRBJ1-1; D possibly corresponds to TRBD1 (6 bases). V dropped 6 bases and J dropped 3 bases, with 17 bases sitting between them. CDR3 length: 15 amino acids. Germline-derived CDR1 and CDR2 are MNHEY and SVGAGI. The CDR3 bases are TGTGCCAGCAGCAATGACAGGATTCAGCACACTGAAGCTTTCTTT. Amino acid sequence: CASSNDRIQHTEAFF.

This rearrangement joins TRBV28 to TRBJ1-1; 9 bases map to TRBD1. V was clipped by 5 bases and J by 6 bases; unmatched bases: 10. Germline V gives CDR1 MDHEN, CDR2 SYDVKM. The CDR3 has 15 amino acids. CDR3 residues: CASSVPGQGFAEAFF. The CDR3 nucleotides are TGTGCCAGCAGTGTACCGGGACAGGGCTTCGCTGAAGCTTTCTTT.

V gene TRBV7-9 combines with J gene TRBJ2-1; D may be TRBD2 (6 bases). Germline V CDR1 and CDR2: SEHNR, FQNEAQ (reference sequence). V gave up 8 bases and J gave up 2 bases, with 13 bases separating them. The CDR3 runs to 14 residues. The CDR3 DNA follows: TGTGCCAGCGGGACTGATGCTACCTACAATGAGCAGTTCTTC. Its protein is CASGTDATYNEQFF.

This chain connects TRBV7-8 to TRBJ2-7, with D perhaps TRBD1 (5 bases). The CDR3 sequence is 18 residues long. V was shortened by 3 bases and J by 2 bases, with 23 bases between the two germline ends. Looked up from germline, CDR1 is SGHVS and CDR2 is FQNEAQ. The CDR3 spells CASSFWYPGSPITYEQYV. CDR3 in DNA: TGTGCCAGCAGCTTCTGGTATCCAGGGTCCCCTATCACCTACGAGCAGTACGTC.

The CDR3 coding sequence is TGTGCCAGCAGCCCCCCTCGAGGTGAGCAGTTCTTC. This sequence encodes CASSPPRGEQFF. The chain couples TRBV14 to TRBJ2-1; D not certain. The CDR3 runs 12 residues. The germline V and J ends were trimmed by 4 bases and 9 bases, with 10 bases remaining between them. CDR1 is SGHDN and CDR2 is FVKESK in the germline V gene.

The J gene is TRBJ1-2, the V gene TRBV5-5; the match to TRBD1 covers 8 bases. The V segment lost 4 bases and the J segment 6 bases; nucleotides outside the gene matches: 8. The germline CDR1 and CDR2 sequences are SGHKS and YYEKEE (reference sequence). This CDR3 comprises 14 residues. The CDR3 DNA reads as TGTGCCAGCAGCCCTGGACAGGGAAAGCATGGCTACACCTTC. It encodes CASSPGQGKHGYTF.

V usage is TRBV6-1 and J usage is TRBJ2-7, with TRBD2 matching over 9 bases. CDR3 size: 16 residues. Trimming at V came to 2 bases and at J to 0 bases, leaving 5 bases not matched to a gene. Germline loops: CDR1 MNHNS, CDR2 SASEGT. The CDR3 region has the DNA TGTGCCAGCAGTGAATGGGCTAGCGGGGCCTCCTACGAGCAGTACGTC. Its protein is CASSEWASGASYEQYV.

The V call is TRBV5-8, the J call TRBJ1-2; 7 positions agree with TRBD1. The length of the CDR3 is 15 residues. Trimming took 0 bases from V and 5 from J; bases not matched to a gene: 7. Germline V lookup: CDR1 SGHTS, CDR2 YDEGEE. The CDR3 DNA reads as TGTGCCAGCAGCTTGGCCCTAGGGACAGCTTATGGCTACACCTTC. Protein: CASSLALGTAYGYTF.

The chain is built from TRBV19 and TRBJ1-5, with D tentatively TRBD1 (5 bases). The CDR3 runs to 17 residues. Germline V gene sequence: CDR1 LNHDA, CDR2 SQIVND (reference sequence). V was trimmed by 2 bases and J by 4 bases, leaving 18 bases between them. CDR3 DNA sequence: TGTGCCAGTAGTATATTAAGTCGCAGGGAAGGGAATCAGCCCCAGCATTTT. Protein sequence: CASSILSRREGNQPQHF.

This clone was counted once. This chain connects TRBV5-1 to TRBJ1-2, with a weak D call TRBD1 (5 bases). Looked up from germline, CDR1 is SGHRS and CDR2 is YFSETQ. V was pared by 6 bases and J by 4 bases, with 16 bases between. The CDR3 has 14 residues. As DNA, the CDR3 is TGCGCCAGCAACACAGGAACCTCGGGCTATGGCTACACCTTC. It specifies CASNTGTSGYGYTF.